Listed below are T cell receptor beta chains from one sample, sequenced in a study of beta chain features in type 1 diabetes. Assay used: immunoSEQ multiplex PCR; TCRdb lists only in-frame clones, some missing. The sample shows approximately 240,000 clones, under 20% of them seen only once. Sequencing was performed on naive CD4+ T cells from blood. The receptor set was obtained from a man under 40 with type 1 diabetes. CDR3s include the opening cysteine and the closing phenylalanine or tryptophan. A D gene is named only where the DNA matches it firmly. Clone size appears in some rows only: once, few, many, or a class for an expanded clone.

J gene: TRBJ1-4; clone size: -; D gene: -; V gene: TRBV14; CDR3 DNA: TGTGCCAGCAGCCGGAGTTATAATGAAAAACTGTTTTTT; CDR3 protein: CASSRSYNEKLFF
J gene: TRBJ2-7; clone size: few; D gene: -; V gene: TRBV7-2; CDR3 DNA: TGTGCCAGCAGCTTAGATACCTACGAGCAGTACTTC; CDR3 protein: CASSLDTYEQYF
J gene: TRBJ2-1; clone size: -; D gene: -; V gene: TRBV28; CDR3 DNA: TGTGCCAGCAGTTCCCCTGGCAATGAGCAGTTCTTC; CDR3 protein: CASSSPGNEQFF
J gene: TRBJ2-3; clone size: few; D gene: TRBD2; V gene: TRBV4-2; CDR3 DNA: TGTGCCAGCAGCCAAGAAGCGGCGGGAGTTCTGGCAGATACGCAGTATTTT; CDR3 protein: CASSQEAAGVLADTQYF
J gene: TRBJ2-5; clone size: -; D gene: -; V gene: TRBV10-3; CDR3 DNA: TGTGCCATCAGTAGAGGACTAAGGGAGACCCAGTACTTC; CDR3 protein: CAISRGLRETQYF
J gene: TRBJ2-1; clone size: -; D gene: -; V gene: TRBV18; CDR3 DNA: TGTGCCAGCTCACCTACGGGGTCCAACTACAATGAGCAGTTCTTC; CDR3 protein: CASSPTGSNYNEQFF
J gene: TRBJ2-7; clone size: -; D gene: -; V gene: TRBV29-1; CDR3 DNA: TGCAGCGTCAACCTTCAACATTTTGCCCATTCGGAGCAGTACTTC; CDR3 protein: CSVNLQHFAHSEQYF
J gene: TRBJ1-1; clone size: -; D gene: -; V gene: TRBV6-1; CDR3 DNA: TGTGCCAGCACTCGGGGGAACACTGAAGCTTTCTTT; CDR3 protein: CASTRGNTEAFF
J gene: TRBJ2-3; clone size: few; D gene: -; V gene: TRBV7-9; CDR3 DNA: TGTGCCAGCAGCTTAACACGAGATACGCAGTATTTT; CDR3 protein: CASSLTRDTQYF
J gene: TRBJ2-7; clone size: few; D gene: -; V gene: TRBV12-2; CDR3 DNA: TGTGCAAGTCGCTTTGGTGGGCCGGGTAGCTCCTACGAGCAGTACTTC; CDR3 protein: CASRFGGPGSSYEQYF
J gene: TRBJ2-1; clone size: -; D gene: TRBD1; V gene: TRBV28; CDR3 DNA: TGTGCCAGCACCCTGGGACAGATGAATTACAATGAGCAGTTCTTC; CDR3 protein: CASTLGQMNYNEQFF
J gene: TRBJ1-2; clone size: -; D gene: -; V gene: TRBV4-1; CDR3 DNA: TGCGCCAGCAGAAAGGGGCAGGGGAACTATGGCTACACCTTC; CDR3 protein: CASRKGQGNYGYTF
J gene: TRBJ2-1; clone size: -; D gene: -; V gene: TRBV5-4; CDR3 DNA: TGTGCCAGCTCTCCAGGAGGGAGCTCCTACAATGAGCAGTTCTTC; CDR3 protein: CASSPGGSSYNEQFF
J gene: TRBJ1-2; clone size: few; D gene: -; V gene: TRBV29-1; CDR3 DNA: TGCAGCGTTGCGGGGGATGGCTACACCTTC; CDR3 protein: CSVAGDGYTF
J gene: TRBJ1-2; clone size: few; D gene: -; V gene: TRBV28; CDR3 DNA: TGTGCCAGCACTGCGGGCAAAAACATCTATGGCTACACCTTC; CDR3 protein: CASTAGKNIYGYTF
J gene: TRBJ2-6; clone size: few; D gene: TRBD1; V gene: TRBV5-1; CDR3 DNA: TGCGCCAGCAGCTTGGAGACAGGGACCCAACTGACTGGGGCCAACGTCCTGACTTTC; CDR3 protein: CASSLETGTQLTGANVLTF
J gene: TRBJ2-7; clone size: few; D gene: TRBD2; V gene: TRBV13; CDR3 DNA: TGTGCCAGCAGCCCACGACTAGCCGGGGTCTACGAGCAGTACTTC; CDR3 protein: CASSPRLAGVYEQYF
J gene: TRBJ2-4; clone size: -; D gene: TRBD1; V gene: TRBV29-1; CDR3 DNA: TGCAGCGCCAAAACAGGGGATCTCGGCAAAAACATTCAGTACTTC; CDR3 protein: CSAKTGDLGKNIQYF
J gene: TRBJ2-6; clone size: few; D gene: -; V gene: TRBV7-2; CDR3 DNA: TGTGCCAGCAGCCCGCGCCACAGGGACTCTGGGGCCAACGTCCTGACTTTC; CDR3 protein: CASSPRHRDSGANVLTF
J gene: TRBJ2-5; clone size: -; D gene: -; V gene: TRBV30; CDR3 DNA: TGTGCCTGGAGTGTACCGGGGGTACAAGAGACCCAGTACTTC; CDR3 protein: CAWSVPGVQETQYF
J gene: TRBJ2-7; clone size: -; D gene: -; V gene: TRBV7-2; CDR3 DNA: TGTGCCAGCAGCCGGTACCATACTGACTCCTACGAGCAGTACTTC; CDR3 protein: CASSRYHTDSYEQYF
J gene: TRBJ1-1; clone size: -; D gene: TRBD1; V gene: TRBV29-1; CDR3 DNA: TGCAGCGTGACAGGGTTATACACTGAAGCTTTCTTT; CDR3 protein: CSVTGLYTEAFF
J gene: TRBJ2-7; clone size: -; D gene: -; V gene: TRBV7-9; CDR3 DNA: TGTGCCAGCAGCTTTCGTTTAGGGACTTCTACGGTCGAGCAGTACTTC; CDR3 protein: CASSFRLGTSTVEQYF
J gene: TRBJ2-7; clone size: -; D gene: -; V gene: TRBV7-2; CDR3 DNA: TGTGCCAGCAGCTTAGGAGGGACGGGTTCGCGAGAGCAGTACTTC; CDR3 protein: CASSLGGTGSREQYF
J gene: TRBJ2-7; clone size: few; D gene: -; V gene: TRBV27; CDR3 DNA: TGTGCCAGCAGTTTATCCTGGACAGCCTACGAGCAGTACTTC; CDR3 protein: CASSLSWTAYEQYF